The clone carrying this TCR beta chain was detected once. This sample was included in a study of technical replicates of blood from a handful of donors. Germline values: CDR1 MNHEY, CDR2 SVGAGI. V gave up 2 bases and J gave up 1 base; unmatched junction bases: 1. The CDR3 is 16 amino acids. The assay was immunoSEQ multiplex PCR, and TCRdb's table has in-frame clones only and misses some. The table lists over 45,000 clones, roughly 92% of them singletons, with 3% to 5% in the top ten. The receptor comes from a human donor in good health. Some clones in this sample may be carry-over from other donors' samples. The chain uses TRBV6-5 and TRBJ2-7; 14 bases agree with TRBD2. Material: PBMCs. The CDR3 reads CASSYGTSGGSYEQYF. The CDR3 DNA is TGTGCCAGCAGTTACGGGACTAGCGGGGGATCCTACGAGCAGTACTTC.